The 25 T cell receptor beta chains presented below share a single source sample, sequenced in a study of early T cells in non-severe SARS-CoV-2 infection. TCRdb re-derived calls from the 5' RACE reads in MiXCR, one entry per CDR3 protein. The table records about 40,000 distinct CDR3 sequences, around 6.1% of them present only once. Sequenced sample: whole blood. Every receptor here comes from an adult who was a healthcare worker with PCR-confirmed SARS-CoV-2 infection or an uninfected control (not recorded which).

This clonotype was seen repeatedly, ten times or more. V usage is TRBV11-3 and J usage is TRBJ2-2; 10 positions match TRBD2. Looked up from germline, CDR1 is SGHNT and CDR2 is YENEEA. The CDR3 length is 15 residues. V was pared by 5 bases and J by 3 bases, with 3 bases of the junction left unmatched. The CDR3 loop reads CASSHGLADTGELFF. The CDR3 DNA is TGTGCCAGCAGCCACGGACTAGCGGACACCGGGGAGCTGTTTTTT.

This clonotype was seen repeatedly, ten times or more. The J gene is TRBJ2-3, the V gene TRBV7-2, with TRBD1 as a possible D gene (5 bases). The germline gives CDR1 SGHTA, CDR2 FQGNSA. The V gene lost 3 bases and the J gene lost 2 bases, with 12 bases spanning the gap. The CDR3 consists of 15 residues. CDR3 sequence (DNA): TGTGCCAGCAGCTTGGGGCCCTTTGACACAGATACGCAGTATTTT. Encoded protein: CASSLGPFDTDTQYF.

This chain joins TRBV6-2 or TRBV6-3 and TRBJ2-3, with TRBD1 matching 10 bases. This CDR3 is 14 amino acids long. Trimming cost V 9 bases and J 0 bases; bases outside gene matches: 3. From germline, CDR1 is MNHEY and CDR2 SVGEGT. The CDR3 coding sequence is TGTGCCAGGGGGACAGGGGTCAGCACAGATACGCAGTATTTT. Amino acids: CARGTGVSTDTQYF.

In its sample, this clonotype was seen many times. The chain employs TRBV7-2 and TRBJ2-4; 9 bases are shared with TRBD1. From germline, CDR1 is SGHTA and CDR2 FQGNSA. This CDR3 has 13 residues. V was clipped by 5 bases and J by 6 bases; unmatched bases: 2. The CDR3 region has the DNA TGTGCCAGCAGCCAGGACAGGGGAAACATTCAGTACTTC. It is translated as CASSQDRGNIQYF.

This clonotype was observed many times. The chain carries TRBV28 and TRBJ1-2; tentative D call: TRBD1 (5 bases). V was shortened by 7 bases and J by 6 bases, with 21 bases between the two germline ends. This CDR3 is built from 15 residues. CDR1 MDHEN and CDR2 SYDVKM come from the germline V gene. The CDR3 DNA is TGTGCCAGCACCCTTGACCGACCCTGGGGCGATGGCTACACCTTC. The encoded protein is CASTLDRPWGDGYTF.

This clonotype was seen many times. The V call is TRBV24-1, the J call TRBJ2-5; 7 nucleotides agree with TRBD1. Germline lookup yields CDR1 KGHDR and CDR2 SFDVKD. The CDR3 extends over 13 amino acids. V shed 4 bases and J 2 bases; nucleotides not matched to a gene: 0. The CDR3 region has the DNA TGTGCCACCAGTGACAGGGGGCAAGAGACCCAGTACTTC. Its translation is CATSDRGQETQYF.

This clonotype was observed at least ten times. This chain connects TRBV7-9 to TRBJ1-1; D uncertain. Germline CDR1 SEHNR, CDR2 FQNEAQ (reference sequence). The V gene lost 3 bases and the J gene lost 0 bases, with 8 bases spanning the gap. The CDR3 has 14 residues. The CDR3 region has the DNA TGTGCCAGCAGCTTGGAGATTATGAACACTGAAGCTTTCTTT. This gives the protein CASSLEIMNTEAFF.

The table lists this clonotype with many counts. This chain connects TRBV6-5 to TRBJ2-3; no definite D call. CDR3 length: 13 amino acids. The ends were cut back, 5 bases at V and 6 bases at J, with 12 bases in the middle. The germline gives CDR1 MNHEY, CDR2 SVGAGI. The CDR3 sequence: CASSPPGRDTQYF. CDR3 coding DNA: TGTGCCAGCAGTCCTCCAGGCCGGGATACGCAGTATTTT.

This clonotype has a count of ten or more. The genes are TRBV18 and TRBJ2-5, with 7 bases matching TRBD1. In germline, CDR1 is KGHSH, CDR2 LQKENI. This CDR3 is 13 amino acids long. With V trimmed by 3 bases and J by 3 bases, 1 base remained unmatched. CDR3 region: CASSPGTEETQYF. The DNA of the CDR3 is TGTGCCAGCTCACCCGGGACAGAAGAGACCCAGTACTTC.

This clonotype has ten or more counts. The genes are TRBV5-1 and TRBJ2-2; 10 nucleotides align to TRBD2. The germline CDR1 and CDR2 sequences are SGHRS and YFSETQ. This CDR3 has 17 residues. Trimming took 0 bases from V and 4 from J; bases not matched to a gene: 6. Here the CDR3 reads CASSLVSGLAATGELFF. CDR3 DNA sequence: TGCGCCAGCAGCTTGGTTTCAGGACTAGCGGCCACCGGGGAGCTGTTTTTT.

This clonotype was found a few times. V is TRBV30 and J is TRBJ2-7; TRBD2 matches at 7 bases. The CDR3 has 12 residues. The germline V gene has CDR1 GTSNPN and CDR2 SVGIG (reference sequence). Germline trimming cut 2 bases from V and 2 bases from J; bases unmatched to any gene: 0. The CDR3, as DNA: TGTGCCTGGAGTCGGGGGGCCTACGAGCAGTACTTC. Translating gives CAWSRGAYEQYF. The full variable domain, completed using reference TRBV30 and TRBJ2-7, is SQTIHQWPATLVQPVGSPLSLECTVEGTSNPNLYWYRQAAGRGLQLLFYSVGIGQISSEVPQNLSASRPQDRQFILSSKKLLLSDSGFYLCAWSRGAYEQYFGPGTRLTVT.

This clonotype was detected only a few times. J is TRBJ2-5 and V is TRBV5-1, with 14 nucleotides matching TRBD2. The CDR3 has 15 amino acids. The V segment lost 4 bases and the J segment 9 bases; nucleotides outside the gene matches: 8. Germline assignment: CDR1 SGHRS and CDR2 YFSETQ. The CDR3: CASSGGLAGGAAQYF. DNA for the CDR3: TGCGCCAGCAGCGGTGGACTAGCGGGGGGCGCGGCCCAGTACTTC.

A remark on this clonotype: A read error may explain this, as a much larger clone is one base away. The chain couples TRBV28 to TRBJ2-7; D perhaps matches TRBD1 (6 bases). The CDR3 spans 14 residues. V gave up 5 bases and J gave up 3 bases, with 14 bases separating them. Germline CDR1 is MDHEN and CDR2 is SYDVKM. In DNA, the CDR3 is TGTGCCAGCAGTCTTCGCGTACAGGGCTACGAGCAGTACTTC. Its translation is CASSLRVQGYEQYF. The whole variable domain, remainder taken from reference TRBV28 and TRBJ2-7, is DVKVTQSSRYLVKRTGEKVFLECVQDMDHENMFWYRQDPGLGLRLIYFSYDVKMKEKGDIPEGYSVSREKKERFSLILESASTNQTSMYLCASSLRVQGYEQYFGPGTRLTVT.

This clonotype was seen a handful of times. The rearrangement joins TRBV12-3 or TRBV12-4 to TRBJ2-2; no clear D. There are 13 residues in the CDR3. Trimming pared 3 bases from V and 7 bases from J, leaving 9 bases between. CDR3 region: CASSLNTNGELFF. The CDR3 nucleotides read TGTGCCAGCAGTTTGAACACCAACGGGGAGCTGTTTTTT.

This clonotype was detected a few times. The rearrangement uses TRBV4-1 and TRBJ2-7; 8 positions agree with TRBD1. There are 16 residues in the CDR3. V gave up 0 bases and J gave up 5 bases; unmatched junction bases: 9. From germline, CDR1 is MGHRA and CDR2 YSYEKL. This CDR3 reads CASSQDWWTGRDEQYF. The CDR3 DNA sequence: TGCGCCAGCAGCCAAGATTGGTGGACAGGGCGAGACGAGCAGTACTTC.

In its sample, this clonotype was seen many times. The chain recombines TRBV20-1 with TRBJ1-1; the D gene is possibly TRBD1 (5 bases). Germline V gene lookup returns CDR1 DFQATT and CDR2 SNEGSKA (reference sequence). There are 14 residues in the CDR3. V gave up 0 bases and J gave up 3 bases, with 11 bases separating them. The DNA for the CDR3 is TGCAGTGCTAGAGATGGCAGGGCTTACACTGAAGCTTTCTTT. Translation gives CSARDGRAYTEAFF.

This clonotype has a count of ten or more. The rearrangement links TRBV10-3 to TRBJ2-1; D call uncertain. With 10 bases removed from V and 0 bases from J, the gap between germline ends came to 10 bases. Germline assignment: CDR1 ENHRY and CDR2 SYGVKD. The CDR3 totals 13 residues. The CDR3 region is CASSAPSYNEQFF. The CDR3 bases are TGTGCCAGCTCGGCACCCTCCTACAATGAGCAGTTCTTC.

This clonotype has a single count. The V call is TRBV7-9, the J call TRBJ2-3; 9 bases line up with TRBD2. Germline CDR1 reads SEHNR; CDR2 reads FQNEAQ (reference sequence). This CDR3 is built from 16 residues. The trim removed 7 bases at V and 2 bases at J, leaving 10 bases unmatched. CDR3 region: CASTPGASGTTDTQYF. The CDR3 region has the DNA TGTGCCAGCACCCCGGGGGCTAGCGGGACCACAGATACGCAGTATTTT.

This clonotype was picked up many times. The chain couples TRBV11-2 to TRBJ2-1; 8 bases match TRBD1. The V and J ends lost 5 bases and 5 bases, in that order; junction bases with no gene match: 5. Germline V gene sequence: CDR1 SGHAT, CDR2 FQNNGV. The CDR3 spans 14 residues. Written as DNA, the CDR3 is TGTGCCAGCAGCCCCCGGGACAGGAACAATGAGCAGTTCTTC. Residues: CASSPRDRNNEQFF. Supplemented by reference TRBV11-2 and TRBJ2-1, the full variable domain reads EAGVAQSPRYKIIEKRQSVAFWCNPISGHATLYWYQQILGQGPKLLIQFQNNGVVDDSQLPKDRFSAERLKGVDSTLKIQPAKLEDSAVYLCASSPRDRNNEQFFGPGTRLTVL.

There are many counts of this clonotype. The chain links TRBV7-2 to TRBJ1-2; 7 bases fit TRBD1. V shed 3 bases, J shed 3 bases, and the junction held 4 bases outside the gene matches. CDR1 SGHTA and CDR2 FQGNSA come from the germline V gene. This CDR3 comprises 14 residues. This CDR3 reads CASSLAGTDYGYTF. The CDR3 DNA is TGTGCCAGCAGCTTGGCCGGGACAGACTATGGCTACACCTTC. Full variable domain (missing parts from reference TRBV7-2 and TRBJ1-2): GAGVSQSPSNKVTEKGKDVELRCDPISGHTALYWYRQSLGQGLEFLIYFQGNSAPDKSGLPSDRFSAERTGGSVSTLTIQRTQQEDSAVYLCASSLAGTDYGYTFGSGTRLTVV.

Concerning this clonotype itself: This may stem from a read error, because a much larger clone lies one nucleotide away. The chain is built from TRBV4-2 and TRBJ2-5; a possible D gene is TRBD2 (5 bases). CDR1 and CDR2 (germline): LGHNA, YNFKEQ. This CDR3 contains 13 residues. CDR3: CACSQGLKETQYF. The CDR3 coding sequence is TGTGCCTGCAGCCAAGGACTCAAAGAGACCCAGTACTTC.

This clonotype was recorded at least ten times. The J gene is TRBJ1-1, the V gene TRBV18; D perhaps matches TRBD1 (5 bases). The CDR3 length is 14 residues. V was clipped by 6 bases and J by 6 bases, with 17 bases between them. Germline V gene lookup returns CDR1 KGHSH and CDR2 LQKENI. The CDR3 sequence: CASSRLGLGAEAFF. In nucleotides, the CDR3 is TGTGCCAGCTCCCGCCTTGGGTTGGGGGCTGAAGCTTTCTTT.

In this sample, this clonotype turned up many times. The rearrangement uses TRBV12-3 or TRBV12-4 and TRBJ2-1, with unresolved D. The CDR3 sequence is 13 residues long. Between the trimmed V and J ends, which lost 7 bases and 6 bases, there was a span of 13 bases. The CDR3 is CASTLSVGNEQFF. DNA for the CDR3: TGTGCCAGCACCTTAAGCGTGGGCAATGAGCAGTTCTTC.

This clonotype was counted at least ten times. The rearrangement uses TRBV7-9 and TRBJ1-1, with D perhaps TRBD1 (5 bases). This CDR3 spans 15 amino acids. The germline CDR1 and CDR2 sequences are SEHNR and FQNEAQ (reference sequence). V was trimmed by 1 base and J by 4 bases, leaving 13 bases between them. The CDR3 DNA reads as TGTGCCAGCAGCTTAGTTCAGGGATCGGGCACTGAAGCTTTCTTT. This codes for CASSLVQGSGTEAFF.

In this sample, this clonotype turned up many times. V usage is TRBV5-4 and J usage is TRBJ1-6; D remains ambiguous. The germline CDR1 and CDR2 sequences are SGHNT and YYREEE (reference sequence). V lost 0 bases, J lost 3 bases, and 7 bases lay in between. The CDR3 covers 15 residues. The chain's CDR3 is CASSLGRNYNSPLHF. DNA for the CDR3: TGTGCCAGCAGCTTGGGACGCAACTATAATTCACCCCTCCACTTT.